What follows describes a single T cell receptor (beta chain). Generated by immunoSEQ multiplex PCR, the TCRdb table keeps only in-frame clones and is missing some. Among under 250,000 clones, approximately 89% were seen once, and the ten largest hold under 2%. The data belong to a study of blood T cell repertoires in COVID-19. The sample comprised peripheral blood. The TCR comes from a woman in her sixties who had recovered from COVID-19.

The CDR3 protein is CASSPSGGSQPQHF. The CDR3 coding sequence is TGCGCCAGCAGCCCTTCGGGGGGAAGTCAGCCCCAGCATTTT. The V gene is TRBV5-1, the J gene TRBJ1-5, with a tentative D call TRBD1 (5 bases). Germline CDR1 is SGHRS and CDR2 is YFSETQ. The CDR3 is 14 amino acids. Trimming removed 4 bases at V and 6 bases at J, with 14 bases between.